Listed below are T cell receptor beta chains from one sample, sequenced in a study of T cell responses to AZD1222 COVID-19 vaccine. The data were produced by immunoSEQ multiplex PCR, yet TCRdb's version contains in-frame clones alone and is incomplete. The repertoire holds approximately 100,000 clones, with around nine tenths as singletons. This sample comprised peripheral blood, obtained 28 days after the second AZD1222 dose. The receptor source for this set is an adult who received the AZD1222 COVID-19 vaccine. The CDR3 runs from the conserved cysteine through the conserved F or W. A D gene is named only where the DNA matches it firmly. Size is stated for part of the rows, as once, few or many counts, or as a class when the clone is expanded.

CDR3 protein: CAWSTSAYEQYF; CDR3 DNA: TGTGCCTGGAGTACTAGCGCCTACGAGCAGTACTTC; clone size: once; J gene: TRBJ2-7; D gene: TRBD2; V gene: TRBV30
CDR3 protein: CASSLGGLAVMRKYNEQFF; CDR3 DNA: TGTGCCAGCAGCTTGGGGGGCTTAGCGGTAATGAGGAAATACAATGAGCAGTTCTTC; clone size: few; J gene: TRBJ2-1; D gene: NA; V gene: TRBV5-6
CDR3 protein: CASSPLAGAGGEQFF; CDR3 DNA: TGTGCCAGCAGCCCATTAGCGGGAGCGGGCGGTGAGCAGTTCTTC; clone size: NA; J gene: TRBJ2-1; D gene: TRBD2; V gene: TRBV3-1/TRBV3-2
CDR3 protein: CASSYGGTNTGELFF; CDR3 DNA: TGTGCCAGCAGCTACGGTGGGACGAACACCGGGGAGCTGTTTTTT; clone size: few; J gene: TRBJ2-2; D gene: NA; V gene: TRBV5-4
CDR3 protein: CASSDDRGEAFF; CDR3 DNA: TGTGCCAGCAGCGACGACAGGGGCGAAGCTTTCTTT; clone size: NA; J gene: TRBJ1-1; D gene: TRBD1; V gene: TRBV9
CDR3 protein: CASSDSTSGSNEQFF; CDR3 DNA: TGTGCCAGCAGTGACTCGACTAGCGGGAGCAATGAGCAGTTCTTC; clone size: NA; J gene: TRBJ2-1; D gene: TRBD2; V gene: TRBV6-4
CDR3 protein: CASSITGSNQPQHF; CDR3 DNA: TGTGCCAGTAGTATAACCGGTAGCAATCAGCCCCAGCATTTT; clone size: NA; J gene: TRBJ1-5; D gene: NA; V gene: TRBV19
CDR3 protein: CASSQKRNTEAFF; CDR3 DNA: TGTGCCAGCAGCCAGAAAAGGAACACTGAAGCTTTCTTT; clone size: NA; J gene: TRBJ1-1; D gene: NA; V gene: TRBV27
CDR3 protein: CASSEGPDYEQYF; CDR3 DNA: TGTGCCAGCAGCGAGGGACCAGACTACGAGCAGTACTTC; clone size: once; J gene: TRBJ2-7; D gene: NA; V gene: TRBV5-5
CDR3 protein: CASSDSGYNEQFF; CDR3 DNA: TGTGCCAGCAGTGACTCGGGGTACAATGAGCAGTTCTTC; clone size: NA; J gene: TRBJ2-1; D gene: NA; V gene: TRBV6-4
CDR3 protein: CATRPAGGLRQAFF; CDR3 DNA: TGTGCCACCAGGCCGGCAGGGGGCTTGAGACAAGCTTTCTTT; clone size: NA; J gene: TRBJ1-1; D gene: TRBD1; V gene: TRBV15
CDR3 protein: CASSEDINQPQHF; CDR3 DNA: TGCGCCAGCAGTGAGGATATCAATCAGCCCCAGCATTTT; clone size: NA; J gene: TRBJ1-5; D gene: NA; V gene: TRBV10-1
CDR3 protein: CASSEAQQEGNEQFF; CDR3 DNA: TGTGCCAGCAGTGAGGCCCAGCAGGAGGGCAATGAGCAGTTCTTC; clone size: few; J gene: TRBJ2-1; D gene: NA; V gene: TRBV6-4
CDR3 protein: CASSLGRDQPQHF; CDR3 DNA: TGTGCCAGCAGCTTGGGCAGGGATCAGCCCCAGCATTTT; clone size: NA; J gene: TRBJ1-5; D gene: NA; V gene: TRBV5-4
CDR3 protein: CASSTTGSGNTIYF; CDR3 DNA: TGTGCCAGCAGCACGACAGGCTCTGGAAACACCATATATTTT; clone size: NA; J gene: TRBJ1-3; D gene: NA; V gene: TRBV7-9
CDR3 protein: CASSDEGQGLYGYTF; CDR3 DNA: TGTGCCAGCAGTGACGAGGGACAGGGCCTCTATGGCTACACCTTC; clone size: NA; J gene: TRBJ1-2; D gene: TRBD1; V gene: TRBV6-4
CDR3 protein: CASSLGDPGRGEQYF; CDR3 DNA: TGTGCCAGCAGTTTAGGGGACCCCGGGCGGGGCGAGCAGTACTTC; clone size: NA; J gene: TRBJ2-7; D gene: NA; V gene: TRBV27
CDR3 protein: CASSYGLRTEAFF; CDR3 DNA: TGTGCCAGCAGTTACGGCTTGCGGACTGAAGCTTTCTTT; clone size: NA; J gene: TRBJ1-1; D gene: NA; V gene: TRBV6-5
CDR3 protein: CASSQLGLADTGELFF; CDR3 DNA: TGCGCCAGCAGCCAACTGGGACTAGCTGATACCGGGGAGCTGTTTTTT; clone size: NA; J gene: TRBJ2-2; D gene: TRBD2; V gene: TRBV4-1
CDR3 protein: CASSLVGQGQETQYF; CDR3 DNA: TGTGCCAGCAGCTTAGTCGGACAGGGTCAAGAGACCCAGTACTTC; clone size: NA; J gene: TRBJ2-5; D gene: TRBD1; V gene: TRBV11-3
CDR3 protein: CASSSPGTNYGYTF; CDR3 DNA: TGTGCCAGCAGCTCACCAGGGACGAACTATGGCTACACCTTC; clone size: NA; J gene: TRBJ1-2; D gene: NA; V gene: TRBV5-6
CDR3 protein: CASSSPGEGIVYEQYF; CDR3 DNA: TGTGCCAGCAGCTCACCCGGGGAAGGCATTGTCTACGAGCAGTACTTC; clone size: NA; J gene: TRBJ2-7; D gene: NA; V gene: TRBV5-4
CDR3 protein: CSVASKYNEQFF; CDR3 DNA: TGCAGCGTCGCATCTAAGTACAATGAGCAGTTCTTC; clone size: NA; J gene: TRBJ2-1; D gene: NA; V gene: TRBV29-1
CDR3 protein: CASSFIFYEQYF; CDR3 DNA: TGTGCCAGCAGTTTCATTTTCTACGAGCAGTACTTC; clone size: few; J gene: TRBJ2-7; D gene: NA; V gene: TRBV12-3/TRBV12-4
CDR3 protein: CASSLHSEKTQYF; CDR3 DNA: TGTGCCAGCAGTTTACATAGTGAGAAGACCCAGTACTTC; clone size: NA; J gene: TRBJ2-5; D gene: NA; V gene: TRBV28
CDR3 protein: CASSLLFRQGTYEQYF; CDR3 DNA: TGTGCCAGCAGTCTCCTATTCCGACAGGGGACTTACGAGCAGTACTTC; clone size: NA; J gene: TRBJ2-7; D gene: TRBD1; V gene: TRBV6-2/TRBV6-3
CDR3 protein: CASSLQGATYGYTF; CDR3 DNA: TGCGCCAGCAGCTTGCAGGGGGCTACCTATGGCTACACCTTC; clone size: NA; J gene: TRBJ1-2; D gene: TRBD1; V gene: TRBV5-1
CDR3 protein: CASSLESSLNSGNTIYF; CDR3 DNA: TGTGCCAGCAGCTTAGAGAGCAGTTTAAACTCTGGAAACACCATATATTTT; clone size: NA; J gene: TRBJ1-3; D gene: NA; V gene: TRBV7-8
CDR3 protein: CASSLGDKLVGYGYTF; CDR3 DNA: TGTGCCAGCAGCTTAGGTGACAAGCTAGTTGGATATGGCTACACCTTC; clone size: NA; J gene: TRBJ1-2; D gene: NA; V gene: TRBV7-9
CDR3 protein: CSASRGNLNYGYTF; CDR3 DNA: TGCAGTGCTAGTCGAGGAAACTTAAACTATGGCTACACCTTC; clone size: NA; J gene: TRBJ1-2; D gene: NA; V gene: TRBV20-1
CDR3 protein: CASSPGQSGNTIYF; CDR3 DNA: TGTGCCAGCTCACCAGGACAGTCTGGAAACACCATATATTTT; clone size: NA; J gene: TRBJ1-3; D gene: NA; V gene: TRBV18
CDR3 protein: CASSIWQGNNRNQPQHF; CDR3 DNA: TGTGCCAGTAGTATATGGCAGGGGAATAATCGCAATCAGCCCCAGCATTTT; clone size: NA; J gene: TRBJ1-5; D gene: NA; V gene: TRBV19
CDR3 protein: CASGTKNIQYF; CDR3 DNA: TGTGCCAGCGGGACAAAAAACATTCAGTACTTC; clone size: NA; J gene: TRBJ2-4; D gene: NA; V gene: TRBV2
CDR3 protein: CASRSVRGLDGYTF; CDR3 DNA: TGTGCCAGCAGGTCAGTCAGGGGGCTCGATGGCTACACCTTC; clone size: NA; J gene: TRBJ1-2; D gene: TRBD1; V gene: TRBV27
CDR3 protein: CASSHSDRTSGTEIDTQYF; CDR3 DNA: TGCGCCAGCAGCCACAGCGACCGTACTAGCGGGACAGAAATAGATACGCAGTATTTT; clone size: few; J gene: TRBJ2-3; D gene: TRBD2; V gene: TRBV4-3
CDR3 protein: CASSFVTGWVGSPLHF; CDR3 DNA: TGTGCCAGCAGCTTTGTGACAGGGTGGGTAGGTTCACCCCTCCACTTT; clone size: NA; J gene: TRBJ1-6; D gene: TRBD1; V gene: TRBV7-3
CDR3 protein: CASSYGDTSGANVLTF; CDR3 DNA: TGTGCCAGCAGTTACGGGGATACCTCTGGGGCCAACGTCCTGACTTTC; clone size: NA; J gene: TRBJ2-6; D gene: NA; V gene: TRBV6-2/TRBV6-3
CDR3 protein: CASGRNRDRGDQTGELFF; CDR3 DNA: TGTGCCAGCGGACGTAACCGGGACAGGGGTGATCAGACCGGGGAGCTGTTTTTT; clone size: NA; J gene: TRBJ2-2; D gene: TRBD1; V gene: TRBV9
CDR3 protein: CAWSVGNEKLFF; CDR3 DNA: TGTGCCTGGAGTGTGGGGAATGAAAAACTGTTTTTT; clone size: NA; J gene: TRBJ1-4; D gene: NA; V gene: TRBV30
CDR3 protein: CASSQTGTHIQYF; CDR3 DNA: TGTGCCAGCAGCCAGACAGGGACCCACATTCAGTACTTC; clone size: NA; J gene: TRBJ2-4; D gene: TRBD1; V gene: TRBV14
CDR3 protein: CSVEGGYPNYGYTF; CDR3 DNA: TGCAGCGTTGAAGGAGGCTATCCCAACTATGGCTACACCTTC; clone size: once; J gene: TRBJ1-2; D gene: NA; V gene: TRBV29-1
CDR3 protein: CASSPPSGRIYNEQFF; CDR3 DNA: TGTGCCAGCAGTCCCCCCAGCGGGAGAATCTACAATGAGCAGTTCTTC; clone size: NA; J gene: TRBJ2-1; D gene: TRBD2; V gene: TRBV28
CDR3 protein: CASSAVGRGAVAYEQYF; CDR3 DNA: TGCGCCAGCAGCGCCGTCGGTCGGGGGGCGGTCGCCTACGAGCAGTACTTC; clone size: NA; J gene: TRBJ2-7; D gene: NA; V gene: TRBV10-2
CDR3 protein: CASSISGSGNTEAFF; CDR3 DNA: TGTGCCAGTAGTATATCCGGGAGCGGGAACACTGAAGCTTTCTTT; clone size: NA; J gene: TRBJ1-1; D gene: NA; V gene: TRBV19
CDR3 protein: CASRPGTGPKNTEAFF; CDR3 DNA: TGTGCCAGCAGACCCGGGACAGGGCCTAAGAACACTGAAGCTTTCTTT; clone size: once; J gene: TRBJ1-1; D gene: TRBD1; V gene: TRBV28
CDR3 protein: CASSEFSGSSGNTIYF; CDR3 DNA: TGTGCCAGCAGTGAGTTCAGCGGGAGCTCTGGAAACACCATATATTTT; clone size: NA; J gene: TRBJ1-3; D gene: NA; V gene: TRBV6-1
CDR3 protein: CASSPGRGNQPQHF; CDR3 DNA: TGTGCCAGCTCACCAGGGCGAGGGAATCAGCCCCAGCATTTT; clone size: NA; J gene: TRBJ1-5; D gene: NA; V gene: TRBV18
CDR3 protein: CASSQVAGGPYEQYF; CDR3 DNA: TGTGCCAGCAGCCAAGTAGCGGGAGGTCCCTACGAGCAGTACTTC; clone size: NA; J gene: TRBJ2-7; D gene: TRBD2; V gene: TRBV14
CDR3 protein: CASSLGIGEQFF; CDR3 DNA: TGCGCCAGCAGCTTGGGTATCGGTGAGCAGTTCTTC; clone size: NA; J gene: TRBJ2-1; D gene: NA; V gene: TRBV5-1
CDR3 protein: CASSEETGGVEQYF; CDR3 DNA: TGTGCCAGCAGTGAAGAGACAGGGGGCGTCGAGCAGTACTTC; clone size: NA; J gene: TRBJ2-7; D gene: TRBD1; V gene: TRBV2
CDR3 protein: CASRLPFDYEQYF; CDR3 DNA: TGTGCCAGCAGACTCCCATTCGACTACGAGCAGTACTTC; clone size: NA; J gene: TRBJ2-7; D gene: NA; V gene: TRBV2
CDR3 protein: CASSFGGRYSYNEQFF; CDR3 DNA: TGTGCCAGCAGCTTTGGGGGGCGATACTCCTACAATGAGCAGTTCTTC; clone size: NA; J gene: TRBJ2-1; D gene: NA; V gene: TRBV7-9
CDR3 protein: CASSQGRRGGLLYNSPLHF; CDR3 DNA: TGCGCCAGCAGCCAAGGTCGTAGGGGGGGCCTCCTCTATAATTCACCCCTCCACTTT; clone size: NA; J gene: TRBJ1-6; D gene: NA; V gene: TRBV4-1
CDR3 protein: CSASTLAGDLLNYEQYF; CDR3 DNA: TGCAGTGCTAGTACTTTGGCGGGAGACCTACTAAACTACGAGCAGTACTTC; clone size: NA; J gene: TRBJ2-7; D gene: TRBD2; V gene: TRBV20-1